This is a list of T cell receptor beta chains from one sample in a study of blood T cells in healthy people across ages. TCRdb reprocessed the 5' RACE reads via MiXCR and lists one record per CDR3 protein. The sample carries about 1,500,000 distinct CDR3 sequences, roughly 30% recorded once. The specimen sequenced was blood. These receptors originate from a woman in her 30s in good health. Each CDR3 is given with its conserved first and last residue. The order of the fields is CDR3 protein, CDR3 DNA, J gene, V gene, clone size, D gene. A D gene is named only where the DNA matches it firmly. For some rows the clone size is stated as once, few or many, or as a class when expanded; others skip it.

CSSVPGGRDTQYF | TGCAGCTCTGTCCCCGGGGGGAGAGATACGCAGTATTTT | TRBJ2-3 | TRBV29-1 | few | TRBD2
CSVAGLAGVEQFF | TGCAGCGTGGCGGGACTAGCGGGAGTTGAGCAGTTCTTC | TRBJ2-1 | TRBV29-1 | many | TRBD2
CASSHLDEQYF | TGTGCCAGCAGCCACCTAGACGAGCAGTACTTC | TRBJ2-7 | TRBV3-1 | many | .
CASSPSRAGVSGNEQFF | TGTGCCAGCAGTCCCTCTCGGGCGGGAGTGAGCGGAAATGAGCAGTTCTTC | TRBJ2-1 | TRBV6-6 | few | TRBD2
CASSARFYEQYF | TGTGCCAGCAGTGCAAGGTTCTACGAGCAGTACTTC | TRBJ2-7 | TRBV6-1 | . | .
CASTNSGGAETQYF | TGCGCCAGCACCAATAGCGGGGGTGCAGAGACCCAGTACTTC | TRBJ2-5 | TRBV5-1 | few | TRBD2
CASSRDRGTGELFF | TGTGCCAGCAGCCGGGACAGAGGCACCGGGGAGCTGTTTTTT | TRBJ2-2 | TRBV6-5 | many | TRBD1
CASYQTDYNEQFF | TGTGCTAGTTATCAGACGGATTACAATGAGCAGTTCTTC | TRBJ2-1 | TRBV12-5 | few | .
CATSRALSGRLQETQYF | TGTGCCACCAGCAGAGCCCTTAGCGGGAGGCTCCAAGAGACCCAGTACTTC | TRBJ2-5 | TRBV15 | many | TRBD2
CASSLFDSEETQYF | TGTGCCAGCAGTTTATTCGACAGCGAAGAGACCCAGTACTTC | TRBJ2-5 | TRBV28 | . | .
CSVEGGVVEAFF | TGCAGCGTTGAGGGGGGAGTAGTTGAAGCTTTCTTT | TRBJ1-1 | TRBV29-1 | . | .
CASRRQGGYEQYF | TGTGCCAGCAGACGACAGGGTGGCTACGAGCAGTACTTC | TRBJ2-7 | TRBV12-3/TRBV12-4 | many | TRBD1
CSAVWGSYNERFF | TGCAGTGCTGTATGGGGCTCCTACAATGAGCGGTTCTTC | TRBJ2-1 | TRBV20-1 | . | .
CASSQEATIGNQPQHF | TGCGCCAGCAGCCAAGAAGCGACGATAGGGAATCAGCCCCAGCATTTT | TRBJ1-5 | TRBV4-1 | few | .
CSAIEPGPGTQYF | TGCAGTGCCATCGAACCGGGGCCCGGGACCCAGTACTTC | TRBJ2-5 | TRBV20-1 | . | .
CASSPPRTVASYTF | TGTGCCAGCAGCCCCCCCCGGACAGTCGCTAGCTACACCTTC | TRBJ1-2 | TRBV12-3/TRBV12-4 | . | .
CASSYSWGAGDAQYF | TGTGCCAGCAGTTACTCGTGGGGGGCTGGAGATGCGCAGTATTTT | TRBJ2-3 | TRBV6-6 | few | .
CASVLAGASDTRYF | TGTGCCAGTGTACTAGCGGGGGCGTCAGATACGCGGTATTTT | TRBJ2-3 | TRBV13 | once | TRBD2
CASSPPHGGSEQYF | TGTGCCAGCTCACCACCTCACGGAGGGAGCGAGCAGTACTTC | TRBJ2-7 | TRBV18 | few | .
CASSVGEGTGGPEAFF | TGTGCCAGCAGCGTGGGGGAAGGGACAGGGGGCCCTGAAGCTTTCTTT | TRBJ1-1 | TRBV9 | . | TRBD1
CASSSAAGGAETQYF | TGTGCCAGCAGTTCCGCCGCCGGGGGGGCAGAGACCCAGTACTTC | TRBJ2-5 | TRBV28 | many | TRBD2
CAISGLALGGGEQFF | TGTGCCATCAGTGGTCTGGCCCTAGGGGGTGGTGAGCAGTTCTTC | TRBJ2-1 | TRBV10-3 | many | .
CASSLNSQGTQYF | TGCGCCAGCAGCTTAAACAGCCAGGGTACGCAGTATTTT | TRBJ2-3 | TRBV5-1 | few | .
CASSPTGGGGYEQYF | TGTGCCAGCAGCCCCACGGGCGGGGGGGGCTACGAGCAGTACTTC | TRBJ2-7 | TRBV4-2 | few | TRBD2
CASSFAGRETQYF | TGTGCCAGCAGTTTCGCAGGGAGAGAGACCCAGTACTTC | TRBJ2-5 | TRBV12-3/TRBV12-4 | many | .
CAISDGRETQYF | TGTGCCATCAGTGATGGGAGGGAGACCCAGTACTTC | TRBJ2-5 | TRBV10-3 | many | .
CASSPRTGFNYGYTF | TGTGCCAGCAGCCCCAGGACAGGATTCAACTATGGCTACACCTTC | TRBJ1-2 | TRBV7-2 | . | TRBD1
CASSGTTENYGYTF | TGTGCCAGCAGTGGGACTACAGAGAACTATGGCTACACCTTC | TRBJ1-2 | TRBV6-1 | . | .
CSIRDPSIDEQFF | TGCAGTATCCGGGACCCCTCGATAGATGAGCAGTTCTTC | TRBJ2-1 | TRBV20-1 | many | .
CASSSEGAGANILTF | TGTGCCAGCAGTTCCGAGGGGGCTGGGGCCAACATCCTGACTTTC | TRBJ2-6 | TRBV2 | . | TRBD1
CASRQDTMNYGYTF | TGTGCCAGCAGACAGGACACGATGAACTATGGCTACACCTTC | TRBJ1-2 | TRBV7-2 | few | .
CSVEDMDRAETQYF | TGCAGCGTTGAAGATATGGACAGGGCAGAGACCCAGTACTTC | TRBJ2-5 | TRBV29-1 | few | TRBD1
CASSLDRSGKQYF | TGTGCCAGCAGCTTAGATAGGAGCGGAAAGCAGTACTTC | TRBJ2-5 | TRBV11-2 | . | .